The 3 T cell receptor beta chains below all came from one sample that was sequenced in a study of blood T cell repertoires in COVID-19. Sequencing was performed with immunoSEQ multiplex PCR; in TCRdb, only in-frame clones are kept and a portion is missing. There are 80,000 to 100,000 clones in the sample; roughly 85% occur only once, and around 15% lies in the top ten. Sequencing was performed on peripheral blood. Receptors originate from a human donor in a cohort sampled during active COVID-19.

CDR3 sequence reads: CASSTPGQGKTNEKLFF. The CDR3 DNA reads TGTGCCAGCAGCACACCGGGACAGGGGAAGACTAATGAAAAACTGTTTTTT. The chain uses TRBV28 and TRBJ1-4; 10 bases line up with TRBD1. J gave up 2 bases and V 6 bases, and 9 bases lay outside the gene matches. This CDR3 region has 17 residues. From germline, CDR1 is MDHEN and CDR2 SYDVKM.

The gene calls are TRBV18 and TRBJ2-5; 7 nucleotides align to TRBD2. This CDR3 is 15 amino acids long. Looked up from germline, CDR1 is KGHSH and CDR2 is LQKENI. Trimming at V came to 5 bases and at J to 2 bases, leaving 8 bases not matched to a gene. The CDR3 DNA follows: TGTGCCAGCTCATTCGCGGGACTATTACAAGAGACCCAGTACTTC. Its translation: CASSFAGLLQETQYF.

V and J are TRBV18 and TRBJ2-5, with D possibly matching TRBD2 (6 bases). Germline CDR1 and CDR2: KGHSH and LQKENI. This CDR3 region has 15 residues. Trimming took off 3 bases at V and 5 bases at J, with 16 bases between the two ends. The CDR3 here is CASSPLGGPSETQYF. The CDR3 nucleotides are TGTGCCAGCTCACCCCTAGGAGGGCCTTCGGAGACCCAGTACTTC.